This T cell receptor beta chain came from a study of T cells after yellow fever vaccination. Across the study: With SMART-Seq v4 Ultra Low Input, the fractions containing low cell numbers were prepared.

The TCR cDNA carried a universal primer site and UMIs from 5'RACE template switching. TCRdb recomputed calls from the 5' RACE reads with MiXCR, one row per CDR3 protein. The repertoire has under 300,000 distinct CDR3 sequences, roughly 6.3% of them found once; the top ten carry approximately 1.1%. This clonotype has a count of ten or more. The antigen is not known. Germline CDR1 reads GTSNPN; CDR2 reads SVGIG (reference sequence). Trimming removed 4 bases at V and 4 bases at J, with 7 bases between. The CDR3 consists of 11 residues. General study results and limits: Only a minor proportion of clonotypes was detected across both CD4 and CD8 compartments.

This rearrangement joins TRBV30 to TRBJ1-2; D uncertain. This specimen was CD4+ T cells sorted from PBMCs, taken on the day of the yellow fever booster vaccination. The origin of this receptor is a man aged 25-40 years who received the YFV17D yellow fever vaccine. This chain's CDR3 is CAWTARYGYTF. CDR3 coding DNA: TGTGCCTGGACCGCCCGCTATGGCTACACCTTC.